This TCR beta chain was identified during a study of identical twins. Concerning this clonotype itself: Its antigen is undetermined.

Template switching introduced a universal primer site, and the cDNA bore unique molecular identifiers. TCRdb processed the 5' RACE reads anew with MiXCR; each CDR3 protein has one entry. Among some 210,000 distinct CDR3 sequences listed, approximately 15% were seen once. The CDR3 spans 14 residues. Trimming removed 2 bases from V and 14 bases from J; junction bases left unmatched: 9. General study results and limits: With abundant cord blood beta clonotypes, insertions were fewer; memory repertoires showed no such pattern. Researchers caution that invariant MAIT and iNKT cells could partly confound zero-insertion analyses.

The same data also contributed to another study, on T cells expressing NK-cell markers.

The chain links TRBV12-3 or TRBV12-4 to TRBJ1-6, with TRBD1 identical over 7 bases. Sequenced material: CD8+ T cells sorted from blood. This sequence originates from a woman aged 18-29 years in good health. CDR3 in amino acids: CASSLSGGIVALHF. The DNA of the CDR3 is TGTGCCAGCAGTTTATCAGGGGGAATTGTGGCCCTCCACTTT.